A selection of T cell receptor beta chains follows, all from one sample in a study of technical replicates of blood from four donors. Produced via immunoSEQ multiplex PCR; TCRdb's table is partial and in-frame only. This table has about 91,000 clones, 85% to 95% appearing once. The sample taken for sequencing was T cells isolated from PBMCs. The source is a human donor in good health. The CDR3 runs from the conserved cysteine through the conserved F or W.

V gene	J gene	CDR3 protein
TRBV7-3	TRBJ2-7	CASSPGDGGTYEQYF
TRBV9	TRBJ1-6	CASSVGGLGSSPLHF
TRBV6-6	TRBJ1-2	CASNDSGGRAYYGYTF
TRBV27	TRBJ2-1	CASSLLGLNEQFF
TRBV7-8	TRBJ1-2	CASSKEQGGFYGYTF
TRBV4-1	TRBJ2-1	CASSQDRSAGGVYNEQFF
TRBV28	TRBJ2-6	CASSSRGANVLTF
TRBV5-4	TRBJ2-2	CASRRQGAGELFF
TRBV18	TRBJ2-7	CASSYDSINAYEQYF
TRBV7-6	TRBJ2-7	CASSLAGGGTSVYEQYF
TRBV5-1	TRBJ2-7	CASSLSPASGSDEQYF
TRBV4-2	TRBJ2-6	CASSQDVGASGANVLTF
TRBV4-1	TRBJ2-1	CASSQAPTQSSYNEQFF
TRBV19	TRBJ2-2	CASRSGGNTGELFF
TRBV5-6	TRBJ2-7	CASSLLTGVQQYF
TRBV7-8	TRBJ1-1	CASSLERWGQVPFF
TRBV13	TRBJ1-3	CASSLGEGNPGSGNTIYF